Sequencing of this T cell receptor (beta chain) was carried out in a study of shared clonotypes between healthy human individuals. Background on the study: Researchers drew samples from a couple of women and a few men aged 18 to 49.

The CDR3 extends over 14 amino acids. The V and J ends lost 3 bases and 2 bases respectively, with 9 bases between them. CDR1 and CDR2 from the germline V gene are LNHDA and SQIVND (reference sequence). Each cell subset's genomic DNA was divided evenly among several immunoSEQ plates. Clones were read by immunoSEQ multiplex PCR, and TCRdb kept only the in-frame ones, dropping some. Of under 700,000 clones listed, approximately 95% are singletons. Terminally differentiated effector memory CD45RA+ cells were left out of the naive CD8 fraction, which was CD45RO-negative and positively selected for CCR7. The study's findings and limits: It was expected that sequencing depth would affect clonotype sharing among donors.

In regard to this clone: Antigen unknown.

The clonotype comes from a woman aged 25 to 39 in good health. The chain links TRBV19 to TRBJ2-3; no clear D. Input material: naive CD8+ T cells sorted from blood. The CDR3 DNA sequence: TGTGCCAGTAGTATTCCAAGGTTCACAGATACGCAGTATTTT. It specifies CASSIPRFTDTQYF.